This T cell receptor beta chain came from a study of shared clonotypes between healthy human individuals. Donors were healthy HIV-negative adults without recent acute infections or vaccinations. CDR1 is MNHNY, CDR2 SVGAGI, per germline (reference sequence). V lost 4 bases to trimming and J lost 3 bases; unmatched junction nucleotides: 9. This CDR3 region has 15 residues. Regarding the study as a whole: A reduction in generation probabilities was seen for non-shared clonotypes relative to those shared by all four donors. Even with large depth, rarefaction showed that sorted-subset sequencing was incomplete.

With respect to this clone: Antigen: not known.

The DNA input per sorted-subset replicate PCR was roughly 0.2 ug, corresponding to roughly 31,000 T cell genomes. Measured with immunoSEQ multiplex PCR; TCRdb has only the in-frame clones, and not every one. The table records some 2,500,000 clones, 80% to 95% of them present only once. V is TRBV6-6 and J is TRBJ2-7, with 7 bases that match TRBD2. The TCR comes from a man aged 18-30 years in good health. Some clones in this sample may be carry-over from other donors' samples. The sample taken for sequencing was naive CD4+ T cells from PBMCs. Documented subset: CD45RA+ positively selected. The CDR3 here is CASSFGRGMNYEQYF. As DNA, the CDR3 is TGTGCCAGCAGTTTCGGGCGGGGGATGAACTACGAGCAGTACTTC.